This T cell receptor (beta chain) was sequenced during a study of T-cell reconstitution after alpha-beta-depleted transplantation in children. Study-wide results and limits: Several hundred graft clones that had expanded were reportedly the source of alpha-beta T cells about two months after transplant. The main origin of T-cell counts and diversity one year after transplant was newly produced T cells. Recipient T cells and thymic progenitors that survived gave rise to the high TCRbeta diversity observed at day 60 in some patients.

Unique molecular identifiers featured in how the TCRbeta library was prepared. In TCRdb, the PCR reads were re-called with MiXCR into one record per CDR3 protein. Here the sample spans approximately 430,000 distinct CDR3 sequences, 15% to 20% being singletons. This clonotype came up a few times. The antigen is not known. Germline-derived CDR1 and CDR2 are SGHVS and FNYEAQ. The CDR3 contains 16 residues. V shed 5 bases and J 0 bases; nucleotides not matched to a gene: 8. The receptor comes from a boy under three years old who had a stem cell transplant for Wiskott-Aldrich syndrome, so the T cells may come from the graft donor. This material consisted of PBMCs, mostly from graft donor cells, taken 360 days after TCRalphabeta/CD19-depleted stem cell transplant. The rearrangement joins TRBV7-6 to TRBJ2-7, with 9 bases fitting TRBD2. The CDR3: CASSRLLAGVSYEQYF. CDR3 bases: TGTGCCAGCAGCCGTCTTTTAGCGGGAGTCTCCTACGAGCAGTACTTC.